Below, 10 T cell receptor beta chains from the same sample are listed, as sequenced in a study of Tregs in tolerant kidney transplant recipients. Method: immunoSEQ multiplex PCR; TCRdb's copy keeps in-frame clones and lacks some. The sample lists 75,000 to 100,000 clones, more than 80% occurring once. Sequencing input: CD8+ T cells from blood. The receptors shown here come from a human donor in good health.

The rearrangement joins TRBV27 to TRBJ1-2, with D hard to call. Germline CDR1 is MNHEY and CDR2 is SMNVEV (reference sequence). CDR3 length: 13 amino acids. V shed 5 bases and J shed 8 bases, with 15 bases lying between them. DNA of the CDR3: TGTGCCAGCAGTGGCCGCGGAGGCGGGGGCTACACCTTC. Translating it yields CASSGRGGGGYTF.

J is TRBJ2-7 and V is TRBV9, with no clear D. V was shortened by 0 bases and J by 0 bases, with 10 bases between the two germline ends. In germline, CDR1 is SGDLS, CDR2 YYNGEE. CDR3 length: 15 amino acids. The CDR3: CASSVEAVSSYEQYF. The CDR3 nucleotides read TGTGCCAGCAGCGTAGAGGCAGTGAGCTCCTACGAGCAGTACTTC.

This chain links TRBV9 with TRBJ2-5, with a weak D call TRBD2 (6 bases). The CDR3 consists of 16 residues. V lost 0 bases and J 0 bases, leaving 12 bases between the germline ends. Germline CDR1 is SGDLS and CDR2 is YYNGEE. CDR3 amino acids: CASSVAVRGDQETQYF. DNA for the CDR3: TGTGCCAGCAGCGTAGCGGTGCGGGGCGACCAAGAGACCCAGTACTTC.

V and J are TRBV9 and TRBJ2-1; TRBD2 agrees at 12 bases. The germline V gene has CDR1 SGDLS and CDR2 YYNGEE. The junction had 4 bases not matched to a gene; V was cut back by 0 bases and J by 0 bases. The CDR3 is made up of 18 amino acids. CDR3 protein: CASSVVLAGGNSYNEQFF. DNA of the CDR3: TGTGCCAGCAGCGTAGTTCTAGCGGGGGGGAACTCCTACAATGAGCAGTTCTTC.

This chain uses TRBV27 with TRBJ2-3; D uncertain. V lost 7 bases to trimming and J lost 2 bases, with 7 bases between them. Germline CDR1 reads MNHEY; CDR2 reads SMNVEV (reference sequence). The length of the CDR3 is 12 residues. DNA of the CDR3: TGTGCCAGCAAGGCTTACACAGATACGCAGTATTTT. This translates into CASKAYTDTQYF.

The CDR3: CATSIPGQVVDEQYF. CDR3 coding DNA: TGTGCCACCAGCATACCGGGACAGGTAGTGGACGAGCAGTACTTC. This chain links TRBV15 with TRBJ2-7, with 8 bases lining up with TRBD1. The CDR3 runs 15 residues. Trimming at V came to 4 bases and at J to 5 bases, leaving 10 bases not matched to a gene. Germline V gives CDR1 LNHNV, CDR2 YYDKDF (reference sequence).

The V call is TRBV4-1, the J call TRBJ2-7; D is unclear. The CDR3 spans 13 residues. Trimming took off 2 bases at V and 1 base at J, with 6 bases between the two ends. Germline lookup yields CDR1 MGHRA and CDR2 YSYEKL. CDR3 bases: TGCGCCAGCAGCCAAAGGCGATCCTACGAGCAGTACTTC. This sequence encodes CASSQRRSYEQYF.

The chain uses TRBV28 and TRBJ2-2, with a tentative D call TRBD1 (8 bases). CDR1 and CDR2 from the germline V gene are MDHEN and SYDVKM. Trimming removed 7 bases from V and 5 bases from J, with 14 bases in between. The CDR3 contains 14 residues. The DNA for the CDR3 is TGTGCCAGCATACAACAGGGGGGGACCGGGGAGCTGTTTTTT. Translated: CASIQQGGTGELFF.

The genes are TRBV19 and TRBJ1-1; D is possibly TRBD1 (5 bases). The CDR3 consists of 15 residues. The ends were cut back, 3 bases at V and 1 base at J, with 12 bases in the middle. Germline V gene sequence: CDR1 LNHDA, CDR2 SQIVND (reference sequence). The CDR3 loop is CASSIRGAPNTEAFF. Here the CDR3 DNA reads TGTGCCAGTAGTATCCGGGGCGCCCCGAACACTGAAGCTTTCTTT.

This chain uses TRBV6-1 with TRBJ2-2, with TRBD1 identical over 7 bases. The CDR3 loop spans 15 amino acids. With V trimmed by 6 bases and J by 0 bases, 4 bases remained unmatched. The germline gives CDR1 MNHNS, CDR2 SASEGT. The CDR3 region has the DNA TGTGCCAGCAGGACAGGGCCGCCGAACACCGGGGAGCTGTTTTTT. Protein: CASRTGPPNTGELFF.